The 13 T cell receptor beta chains below all came from one sample that was sequenced in a study of T cell repertoires in cytomegalovirus infection. MiXCR, applied by TCRdb to the reads, yields one record per CDR3 protein. The sample lists about 890,000 distinct CDR3 sequences; 31% were seen once. Antigen specificity for these receptors is unknown. Sequencing used cultured CD8+ T cells from PBMCs, obtained from culture after CMV antigen stimulation. Receptors were obtained from a human donor in good health (CMV status not recorded). Some clones in this sample may be carry-over from other donors' samples.

Only a few counts were recorded for this clonotype. This chain connects TRBV6-6 to TRBJ2-7; D remains ambiguous. V was trimmed by 6 bases and J by 5 bases, leaving 20 bases between them. The germline gives CDR1 MNHNY, CDR2 SVGAGI (reference sequence). CDR3 length: 15 residues. In DNA form, the CDR3 reads TGTGCCAGCAGCCCCGACACCCCCAAGATGAACGAGCAGTACTTC. Amino acids: CASSPDTPKMNEQYF.

This chain's CDR3 is CASAGTSSTDTQHF. The CDR3 bases are TGTGCCAGCGCCGGGACTTCTAGCACAGATACGCAGCATTTT. V is TRBV7-9 and J is TRBJ2-3; D possibly corresponds to TRBD1 (5 bases). The better agreement between TRBJ1-5 and the DNA end casts doubt on the J call. Germline CDR1 and CDR2: SEHNR and FQNEAQ (reference sequence). This CDR3 region has 14 residues.

This clonotype has only a few counts. J is TRBJ1-4 and V is TRBV12-3 or TRBV12-4; D possibly corresponds to TRBD1 (6 bases). V lost 5 bases to trimming and J lost 8 bases, with 21 bases between them. This CDR3 is built from 16 residues. The CDR3 loop reads CASSPIRGGLWEKLFF. The CDR3 DNA reads as TGTGCCAGCAGTCCCATACGGGGGGGGCTTTGGGAAAAACTGTTTTTT.

This clonotype was seen more than once but under ten times. This chain connects TRBV7-2 to TRBJ1-1; no clear D gene. V was cut by 6 bases and J by 1 base, with 12 bases left in between. Per germline, CDR1 SGHTA and CDR2 FQGNSA. The CDR3 consists of 14 residues. The CDR3 region is CASRAVGQNTEAFF. CDR3 in DNA: TGTGCCAGCAGGGCCGTCGGCCAGAACACTGAAGCTTTCTTT.

This clonotype was found many times. The rearrangement uses TRBV7-2 and TRBJ1-1; no clear D gene. This CDR3 has 14 amino acids. CDR1 is SGHTA, CDR2 FQGNSA, per germline. V was shortened by 0 bases and J by 1 base, with 6 bases between the two germline ends. CDR3 coding DNA: TGTGCCAGCAGCTTAGCGGACGGGAACACTGAAGCTTTCTTT. Amino acids: CASSLADGNTEAFF.

The chain has TRBV4-1 and TRBJ2-7; 9 positions agree with TRBD1. The J segment lost 5 bases and the V segment lost 3 bases, leaving 5 bases of the junction unmatched. The CDR3 contains 14 residues. Germline assignment: CDR1 MGHRA and CDR2 YSYEKL. CDR3 nucleotide sequence: TGCGCCAGCAGCCAGGTACAGGGGGCTAACGAGCAGTACGTC. Its translation: CASSQVQGANEQYV.

This clonotype occurred a few times. The V gene is TRBV7-9, the J gene TRBJ2-3; no definite D call. V lost 6 bases, J lost 4 bases, and 17 bases lay in between. Germline loops: CDR1 SEHNR, CDR2 FQNEAQ (reference sequence). The CDR3 has 15 amino acids. The CDR3, as DNA: TGTGCCAGCAGTTCGCTCTCAAGACACGCAGATACGCAGTATTTT. Translated: CASSSLSRHADTQYF.

The chain is built from TRBV19 and TRBJ2-1, with 8 bases that match TRBD2. Germline CDR1 is LNHDA and CDR2 is SQIVND (reference sequence). Trimming took 4 bases from V and 4 from J; bases not matched to a gene: 6. CDR3 length equals 15 residues. Here the CDR3 DNA reads TGTGCCAGTAGTAGAGCGGGGGAATTTTACAATGAGCAGTTCTTC. Amino acids: CASSRAGEFYNEQFF. The whole variable domain, filled in from reference TRBV19 and TRBJ2-1, reads DGGITQSPKYLFRKEGQNVTLSCEQNLNHDAMYWYRQDPGQGLRLIYYSQIVNDFQKGDIAEGYSVSREKKESFPLTVTSAQKNPTAFYLCASSRAGEFYNEQFFGPGTRLTVL.

V is TRBV4-3 and J is TRBJ1-2; TRBD1 is a possible D gene (6 bases). Trimming left V 3 bases short and J 2 bases short, with 13 bases between. Germline CDR1 is LGHNA and CDR2 is YSLEER. This CDR3 region has 15 residues. The CDR3 is CASSHFPGHNYGYTF. The CDR3 bases are TGCGCCAGCAGCCATTTCCCGGGACACAACTATGGCTACACCTTC.

The rearrangement uses TRBV4-3 and TRBJ1-2, with TRBD1 as a possible D gene (5 bases). CDR3 length: 18 amino acids. Germline CDR1 and CDR2: LGHNA and YSLEER. The germline V and J ends were trimmed by 1 base and 1 base, with 19 bases remaining between them. CDR3 bases: TGCGCCAGCAGCCAAGGTGAACAAGGGGTCCGATATAACTATGGCTACACCTTC. This translates into CASSQGEQGVRYNYGYTF.

There are many counts of this clonotype. The genes are TRBV7-6 and TRBJ1-1, with a weak D call TRBD1 (5 bases). The CDR3 totals 13 residues. Germline V lookup: CDR1 SGHVS, CDR2 FNYEAQ. V was clipped by 10 bases and J by 7 bases, with 19 bases between them. The CDR3 sequence: CAILPGNGGEAFF. In DNA, the CDR3 is TGTGCCATCCTGCCAGGGAATGGGGGTGAAGCTTTCTTT.

This clonotype occurred a few times. The chain couples TRBV7-9 to TRBJ2-1, with D possibly being TRBD1 (5 bases). The CDR3 contains 12 residues. Germline loops: CDR1 SEHNR, CDR2 FQNEAQ (reference sequence). V was cut by 3 bases and J by 13 bases, with 13 bases left in between. CDR3 nucleotides: TGTGCCAGCAGCTTGCTCGCAACAGGCCAGTTCTTC. Amino acids: CASSLLATGQFF.

The chain employs TRBV5-1 and TRBJ1-1; the D gene is possibly TRBD1 (6 bases). Germline lookup yields CDR1 SGHRS and CDR2 YFSETQ. Trimming removed 6 bases at V and 4 bases at J, with 10 bases between. The CDR3 is 12 residues long. CDR3 DNA: TGCGCCAGCACGGGGGCGGGCACTGAAGCTTTCTTT. Translating gives CASTGAGTEAFF.